The rows below give T cell receptor beta chains drawn from one sample of a study of blood T cell repertoires in COVID-19. The method was immunoSEQ multiplex PCR; TCRdb's version includes in-frame clones alone and lacks a portion of them. The table includes 45,000 to 70,000 clones, more than 70% detected once. The sequenced sample consisted of peripheral blood. The receptors come from a man in his sixties with acute or convalescent COVID-19. CDR3s include the opening cysteine and the closing phenylalanine or tryptophan. Each record gives: CDR3 protein, CDR3 DNA, V gene, clone size, J gene, D gene. D genes are given only for firm matches. For some rows the clone size is stated as once, few or many, or as a class when expanded; others skip it.

CSVGGRDTQYF	TGCAGCGTTGGAGGGAGGGATACGCAGTATTTT	TRBV29-1	once	TRBJ2-3	-
CASSFPQGYQPQHF	TGTGCCAGCAGTTTTCCACAGGGATATCAGCCCCAGCATTTT	TRBV28	-	TRBJ1-5	-
CASSPTQGAMWDVKNIQYF	TGTGCCAGCAGCCCAACCCAGGGGGCTATGTGGGATGTCAAAAACATTCAGTACTTC	TRBV5-5	-	TRBJ2-4	TRBD1
CASSLAAFGTSEAFF	TGTGCCAGCAGCTTAGCCGCGTTCGGGACATCTGAAGCTTTCTTT	TRBV7-6	few	TRBJ1-1	-
CASSSGVNNEQFF	TGTGCCAGCAGCTCCGGGGTAAACAATGAGCAGTTCTTC	TRBV11-3	-	TRBJ2-1	-
CSVEEITGESSYEQYF	TGCAGCGTTGAAGAGATTACAGGGGAGTCGAGTTACGAGCAGTACTTC	TRBV29-1	-	TRBJ2-7	TRBD1
CATSDSRGSSYNEQFF	TGTGCCACCAGTGATTCTAGGGGCAGCTCCTACAATGAGCAGTTCTTC	TRBV24-1	-	TRBJ2-1	-
CSVGGASGDEQFF	TGCAGCGTGGGAGGCGCTTCCGGGGATGAGCAGTTCTTC	TRBV29-1	-	TRBJ2-1	-
CASSPMDPGGQYF	TGTGCCAGTAGTCCTATGGACCCCGGGGGTCAGTACTTC	TRBV19	-	TRBJ2-4	-
CASSFGGNEKLFF	TGTGCCAGCAGCTTCGGGGGAAATGAAAAACTGTTTTTT	TRBV11-2	-	TRBJ1-4	-
CASSLGQGRSYNSPLHF	TGTGCCAGCAGTCTGGGACAGGGTCGGTCCTATAATTCACCCCTCCACTTT	TRBV27	-	TRBJ1-6	TRBD1
CASSLKQGTNEKLFF	TGTGCCAGTAGTTTGAAACAGGGAACTAATGAAAAACTGTTTTTT	TRBV19	-	TRBJ1-4	-
CASSLGQPLPQHF	TGTGCCAGCAGTTTAGGGCAACCTCTACCCCAGCATTTT	TRBV28	-	TRBJ1-5	-
CASSQVEGGDEPQHF	TGCGCCAGCAGCCAGGTCGAGGGGGGGGATGAGCCCCAGCATTTT	TRBV4-1	few	TRBJ1-5	-
CASSKSGVGTSNQPQHF	TGTGCCAGTAGTAAGTCGGGAGTCGGGACTAGCAATCAGCCCCAGCATTTT	TRBV19	once	TRBJ1-5	-
CATSDPSTESTDTQYF	TGTGCCACCAGTGATCCTTCGACAGAGAGCACAGATACGCAGTATTTT	TRBV24-1	once	TRBJ2-3	-
CASSETSGTGKETQYF	TGTGCCAGCAGCGAAACCTCCGGGACAGGGAAAGAGACCCAGTACTTC	TRBV5-4	-	TRBJ2-5	TRBD1
CALRETEAFF	TGTGCCCTCCGGGAGACTGAAGCTTTCTTT	TRBV6-5	-	TRBJ1-1	-